The 14 T cell receptor beta chains presented below share a single source sample, sequenced in a study of T-cell reconstitution after alpha-beta-depleted transplantation in children. For TCRbeta, the library was prepared with unique molecular identifiers. One entry per CDR3 protein, called by TCRdb with MiXCR from the PCR reads. The table has about 220,000 distinct CDR3 sequences, more than 15% seen once. The material was PBMCs, mostly from graft donor cells, obtained 360 days after TCRalphabeta/CD19-depleted stem cell transplant. These receptor sequences come from a male patient aged 2 to 9 who had a stem cell transplant for acute lymphoblastic leukemia, so the T cells may come from the graft donor.

This clonotype was picked up a small number of times. The chain recombines TRBV12-3 or TRBV12-4 with TRBJ2-4; D possibly corresponds to TRBD1 (6 bases). The V end was cut by 6 bases, the J end by 5 bases, with 11 bases between. The CDR3 runs to 13 residues. CDR3 nucleotides: TGTGCCAGCAGCCCTCAGGGGCAAAACATTCAGTACTTC. The encoded protein is CASSPQGQNIQYF.

J is TRBJ2-5 and V is TRBV10-3; maybe TRBD1 (5 bases). Germline V lookup: CDR1 ENHRY, CDR2 SYGVKD. The CDR3 length is 13 residues. V gave up 8 bases and J gave up 5 bases, with 15 bases separating them. In DNA, the CDR3 is TGTGCCATCCGCCCAGGGTGGATGGAGACCCAGTACTTC. This codes for CAIRPGWMETQYF.

This clonotype was detected only a few times. J is TRBJ2-2 and V is TRBV20-1, with TRBD2 identical over 10 bases. The germline CDR1 and CDR2 sequences are DFQATT and SNEGSKA (reference sequence). The CDR3 is made up of 15 amino acids. V was pared by 3 bases and J by 0 bases, with 1 base of the junction left unmatched. CDR3 in DNA: TGCAGTGCTAGTAGCGGGGGGACGAACACCGGGGAGCTGTTTTTT. Amino acids: CSASSGGTNTGELFF.

This chain uses TRBV5-1 with TRBJ1-5; D possibly corresponds to TRBD1 (5 bases). The CDR3 length is 16 residues. V was clipped by 0 bases and J by 2 bases, with 12 bases between them. Germline V CDR1 and CDR2: SGHRS, YFSETQ. DNA of the CDR3: TGCGCCAGCAGCTTGGATCCAGGGCAGGGCAATCAGCCCCAGCATTTT. Translation: CASSLDPGQGNQPQHF.

This clonotype occurred a few times. DNA of the CDR3: TGCAGCGTTGAAGGGCAGGATCAAGAGACCCAGTACTTC. It is translated as CSVEGQDQETQYF. The chain carries TRBV29-1 and TRBJ2-5; D is uncertain. The V gene's germline CDR1 is SQVTM and CDR2 ANQGSEA. Between the trimmed V and J ends, which lost 1 base and 2 bases, there was a span of 8 bases. The CDR3 spans 13 residues.

This clonotype appeared a few times. CDR3 in amino acids: CASSLPGLAGVGNIQYF. In DNA form, the CDR3 reads TGTGCCAGCAGCTTACCTGGACTAGCTGGAGTAGGAAACATTCAGTACTTC. The rearrangement uses TRBV7-2 and TRBJ2-4; 8 bases agree with TRBD2. CDR1 is SGHTA and CDR2 is FQGNSA in the germline V gene. The junction had 12 bases not matched to a gene; V was cut back by 2 bases and J by 6 bases. The length of the CDR3 is 17 residues. Filled out from reference TRBV7-2 and TRBJ2-4, the complete variable domain reads GAGVSQSPSNKVTEKGKDVELRCDPISGHTALYWYRQSLGQGLEFLIYFQGNSAPDKSGLPSDRFSAERTGGSVSTLTIQRTQQEDSAVYLCASSLPGLAGVGNIQYFGAGTRLSVL.

This sequence joins TRBV18 and TRBJ2-6, with 9 nucleotides matching TRBD1. CDR1 and CDR2 from the germline V gene are KGHSH and LQKENI. The J segment lost 2 bases and the V segment lost 2 bases, leaving 10 bases of the junction unmatched. This CDR3 region has 19 residues. The CDR3 bases are TGTGCCAGCTCACCAACCGGGACAGGGCATTTCACTGGGGCCAACGTCCTGACTTTC. As protein: CASSPTGTGHFTGANVLTF.

This clonotype was seen a handful of times. V usage is TRBV10-3 and J usage is TRBJ2-5; D uncertain. The CDR3 length is 12 residues. Trimming removed 4 bases from V and 5 bases from J, with 8 bases in between. CDR1 and CDR2 from the germline V gene are ENHRY and SYGVKD. This CDR3 reads CAISGSAETQYF. The CDR3 nucleotides are TGTGCCATCAGTGGCTCGGCGGAGACCCAGTACTTC.

This clonotype was observed a few times. The chain uses TRBV15 and TRBJ1-1; D call uncertain. This CDR3 region has 14 residues. The germline V gene has CDR1 LNHNV and CDR2 YYDKDF (reference sequence). The V and J ends lost 1 base and 1 base respectively, with 7 bases between them. The CDR3 coding sequence is TGTGCCACCAGCAGAGCAACCCCGAACACTGAAGCTTTCTTT. Amino acids: CATSRATPNTEAFF.

This clonotype was observed at least ten times. The chain joins TRBV7-2 to TRBJ1-1, with D maybe TRBD1 (6 bases). Trimming stripped 5 bases from V and 6 bases from J, with 13 bases between. The CDR3 runs to 13 residues. Per germline, CDR1 SGHTA and CDR2 FQGNSA. CDR3 bases: TGTGCCAGCAGCCAACAAAAGGGGGCTGAAGCTTTCTTT. It codes for CASSQQKGAEAFF. Full variable domain (rest looked up from reference TRBV7-2 and TRBJ1-1): GAGVSQSPSNKVTEKGKDVELRCDPISGHTALYWYRQSLGQGLEFLIYFQGNSAPDKSGLPSDRFSAERTGGSVSTLTIQRTQQEDSAVYLCASSQQKGAEAFFGQGTRLTVV.

In its sample, this clonotype was seen a few times. V and J are TRBV15 and TRBJ2-7; 7 positions match TRBD1. V lost 4 bases, J lost 0 bases, and 6 bases stayed unmatched. Germline loops: CDR1 LNHNV, CDR2 YYDKDF (reference sequence). This CDR3 is built from 15 residues. The CDR3 region is CATSNPDRDSYEQYF. The CDR3 DNA is TGTGCCACCAGCAACCCAGACAGGGACTCCTACGAGCAGTACTTC.

This clonotype was counted only a few times. This chain links TRBV5-5 with TRBJ2-7; tentatively, D is TRBD1 (5 bases). Per the germline V gene, CDR1 is SGHKS and CDR2 is YYEKEE (reference sequence). The CDR3 sequence is 15 residues long. Trimming stripped 4 bases from V and 1 base from J, with 15 bases between. The DNA for the CDR3 is TGTGCCAGCAGCACCTCTCCAGGGAATTCCTACGAGCAGTACTTC. Protein product: CASSTSPGNSYEQYF.

The genes are TRBV28 and TRBJ1-3, with a possible D match to TRBD1 (5 bases). V was trimmed by 7 bases and J by 3 bases, leaving 16 bases between them. The CDR3 sequence is 15 residues long. Per germline, CDR1 MDHEN and CDR2 SYDVKM. The CDR3, as DNA: TGTGCCAGCATGCCCGCAGGGTTCAGTGGAAACACCATATATTTT. Its translation is CASMPAGFSGNTIYF. Using reference TRBV28 and TRBJ1-3 for the parts outside the CDR3, the full variable domain is DVKVTQSSRYLVKRTGEKVFLECVQDMDHENMFWYRQDPGLGLRLIYFSYDVKMKEKGDIPEGYSVSREKKERFSLILESASTNQTSMYLCASMPAGFSGNTIYFGEGSWLTVV.

This clonotype showed up just a few times. The V gene is TRBV6-5, the J gene TRBJ2-1; 12 nucleotides match TRBD2. J lost 5 bases, V lost 1 base, and 6 bases had no gene match. Germline loops: CDR1 MNHEY, CDR2 SVGAGI. The CDR3 is 17 residues long. The CDR3 region is CASSYLASGGVNNEQFF. The CDR3 coding sequence is TGTGCCAGCAGTTACTTGGCTAGCGGGGGGGTCAACAATGAGCAGTTCTTC.